Listed here are 22 T cell receptor beta chains from one sample, sequenced in a study of cytomegalovirus exposure and HLA in healthy donors. PCR amplification relied on 60 Vbeta primers (plus 13 Jbeta primers). The protocol was immunoSEQ multiplex PCR, while the TCRdb copy is restricted to in-frame clones and leaves out a portion. The sample lists approximately 100,000 clones, around 82% occurring once. Sequencing was done on a sample of PBMCs. The receptors were sampled from a woman between 40 and 50 years old in good health and CMV-seronegative.

This clone came up a few times. This sequence joins TRBV30 and TRBJ1-5; TRBD1 matches 8 bases. Trimming cost V 5 bases and J 7 bases; bases outside gene matches: 7. The CDR3 spans 13 residues. Germline V gives CDR1 GTSNPN, CDR2 SVGIG (reference sequence). The CDR3, as DNA: TGTGCCTGGCAGGGGGCCCTTCGGCAGCCCCAGCATTTT. Translating gives CAWQGALRQPQHF.

This chain connects TRBV13 to TRBJ2-7, with 8 positions matching TRBD2. V was pared by 3 bases and J by 3 bases, with 10 bases of the junction left unmatched. CDR3 length: 16 amino acids. Germline V gives CDR1 PRHDT, CDR2 FYEKMQ (reference sequence). The CDR3 protein is CASSLGGGSGIYEQYF. In DNA, the CDR3 is TGTGCCAGCAGCTTGGGGGGGGGTAGCGGGATCTACGAGCAGTACTTC.

This sequence joins TRBV27 and TRBJ2-3; D ambiguous. The CDR3 length is 15 residues. The V end lost 1 base, the J end lost 1 base, and 9 bases lay between the germline ends. CDR1 and CDR2 from the germline V gene are MNHEY and SMNVEV (reference sequence). The CDR3, as DNA: TGTGCCAGCAGTTTATATCCCCCGGGCACAGATACGCAGTATTTT. Translation: CASSLYPPGTDTQYF.

This chain joins TRBV5-1 and TRBJ2-7; 13 nucleotides agree with TRBD2. This CDR3 comprises 15 residues. Trimming removed 4 bases from V and 4 bases from J; junction bases left unmatched: 5. Germline V gene sequence: CDR1 SGHRS, CDR2 YFSETQ. The CDR3 DNA reads as TGCGCCAGCAGCATAGGACTAGCGGGAGTGTACGAGCAGTACTTC. This sequence encodes CASSIGLAGVYEQYF.

The gene calls are TRBV6-5 and TRBJ1-2; D not certain. V lost 2 bases, J lost 8 bases, and 15 bases lay in between. This CDR3 comprises 14 residues. Germline-derived CDR1 and CDR2 are MNHEY and SVGAGI. The DNA of the CDR3 is TGTGCCAGCAGTTACATTGCCAGGAACTTGGGCTACACCTTC. It yields the protein CASSYIARNLGYTF.

This clone was picked up one time. The chain combines TRBV7-9 with TRBJ2-6, with D maybe TRBD2 (5 bases). CDR3 length equals 14 residues. The germline V gene has CDR1 SEHNR and CDR2 FQNEAQ (reference sequence). V was trimmed by 2 bases and J by 6 bases, leaving 8 bases between them. The CDR3 sequence is CASSLLREANVLTF. CDR3 in DNA: TGTGCCAGCAGCTTATTACGGGAGGCCAACGTCCTGACTTTC.

The chain links TRBV5-1 to TRBJ2-3; D might be TRBD1 (6 bases). Trimming pared 4 bases from V and 2 bases from J, leaving 20 bases between. Germline V CDR1 and CDR2: SGHRS, YFSETQ. This CDR3 has 17 residues. CDR3 bases: TGCGCCAGCAGCAAGCCGGACAGACCGACATACACAGATACGCAGTATTTT. Amino acids: CASSKPDRPTYTDTQYF. Full variable domain (rest looked up from reference TRBV5-1 and TRBJ2-3): KAGVTQTPRYLIKTRGQQVTLSCSPISGHRSVSWYQQTPGQGLQFLFEYFSETQRNKGNFPGRFSGRQFSNSRSEMNVSTLELGDSALYLCASSKPDRPTYTDTQYFGPGTRLTVL.

This clone was recorded once. The chain joins TRBV7-9 to TRBJ2-7; maybe TRBD1 (6 bases). The V and J ends lost 7 bases and 2 bases respectively, with 12 bases between them. The CDR3 loop spans 13 amino acids. The germline gives CDR1 SEHNR, CDR2 FQNEAQ (reference sequence). The CDR3: CASTRTGPYEQYF. The CDR3 coding sequence is TGTGCCAGCACCCGAACAGGGCCCTACGAGCAGTACTTC.

The chain has TRBV4-3 and TRBJ2-3; TRBD2 matches at 7 bases. The germline gives CDR1 LGHNA, CDR2 YSLEER. The CDR3 runs to 17 residues. V dropped 1 base and J dropped 1; count of bases not matched to a gene: 8. The CDR3 nucleotides are TGCGCCAGCAGCCAAGTTATTTGGCTAGCGGGCACAGATACGCAGTATTTT. Protein product: CASSQVIWLAGTDTQYF.

V gene TRBV6-6 combines with J gene TRBJ1-2; a possible D gene is TRBD1 (5 bases). CDR3 size: 16 residues. Germline-derived CDR1 and CDR2 are MNHNY and SVGAGI (reference sequence). Trimming shortened V by 4 bases and J by 0 bases, and 15 bases separated the two germline ends. Written as DNA, the CDR3 is TGTGCCAGCAGTTCCCCCCTGACAGAGTCTAACTATGGCTACACCTTC. Its protein product is CASSSPLTESNYGYTF.

The V and J genes are TRBV5-1 and TRBJ2-5; tentatively, D is TRBD1 (5 bases). Germline CDR1 reads SGHRS; CDR2 reads YFSETQ. V gave up 4 bases and J gave up 4 bases, with 17 bases separating them. The CDR3 has 15 residues. CDR3 DNA: TGCGCCAGCAGCGCTGGGCAGGGTTTTAGAGAGACCCAGTACTTC. Residues: CASSAGQGFRETQYF. Variable domain in full (rest from reference TRBV5-1 and TRBJ2-5): KAGVTQTPRYLIKTRGQQVTLSCSPISGHRSVSWYQQTPGQGLQFLFEYFSETQRNKGNFPGRFSGRQFSNSRSEMNVSTLELGDSALYLCASSAGQGFRETQYFGPGTRLLVL.

The chain recombines TRBV7-2 with TRBJ2-6; 7 positions match TRBD1. Per germline, CDR1 SGHTA and CDR2 FQGNSA. CDR3 length: 16 amino acids. Trimming took 5 bases from V and 9 from J; bases not matched to a gene: 13. In DNA, the CDR3 is TGTGCCAGCAGCCCTGACAGGGCGGCTAACTTCAACGTCCTGACTTTC. As protein: CASSPDRAANFNVLTF.

V and J are TRBV11-2 and TRBJ1-6, with 8 positions matching TRBD1. This CDR3 is 15 amino acids long. The V and J ends lost 5 bases and 10 bases, in that order; junction bases with no gene match: 10. Per germline, CDR1 SGHAT and CDR2 FQNNGV. The CDR3 region is CASSLIGQGTSPLHF. CDR3 nucleotide sequence: TGTGCCAGCAGCCTAATAGGACAGGGAACGTCACCCCTCCACTTT.

This rearrangement joins TRBV28 to TRBJ1-1; D remains ambiguous. CDR1 and CDR2 from the germline V gene are MDHEN and SYDVKM. V shed 3 bases and J shed 4 bases, with 9 bases lying between them. This CDR3 comprises 13 residues. The chain's CDR3 is CASSFSVPTEAFF. The CDR3 bases are TGTGCCAGCAGTTTCTCGGTTCCCACTGAAGCTTTCTTT.

The V call is TRBV6-5, the J call TRBJ1-1; no reliable D call. The CDR3 loop spans 13 amino acids. The germline gives CDR1 MNHEY, CDR2 SVGAGI. Trimming took 6 bases from V and 9 from J, leaving 17 bases between them. The CDR3 protein is CASRLREGGQAFF. The CDR3 bases are TGTGCCAGCAGACTGAGAGAGGGAGGACAAGCTTTCTTT.

V usage is TRBV6-1 and J usage is TRBJ1-4; 9 bases agree with TRBD1. CDR1 is MNHNS and CDR2 is SASEGT in the germline V gene. V shed 5 bases, J shed 7 bases, and the junction held 5 bases outside the gene matches. CDR3 length equals 14 residues. Written as DNA, the CDR3 is TGTGCCAGCAGTCCGCGGGACAGGGCTGAAAAACTGTTTTTT. The encoded protein is CASSPRDRAEKLFF.

In this sample, this clone turned up a few times. The V gene is TRBV5-1, the J gene TRBJ1-5; D call uncertain. Germline CDR1 is SGHRS and CDR2 is YFSETQ. CDR3 length: 15 amino acids. V was trimmed by 4 bases and J by 0 bases, leaving 11 bases between them. The CDR3 reads CASSIGDHSNQPQHF. The CDR3 nucleotides are TGCGCCAGCAGCATCGGAGATCATAGCAATCAGCCCCAGCATTTT.

The chain is built from TRBV19 and TRBJ1-1, with 10 nucleotides matching TRBD1. V shed 6 bases, J shed 2 bases, and the junction held 0 bases outside the gene matches. The CDR3 spans 13 residues. The germline gives CDR1 LNHDA, CDR2 SQIVND (reference sequence). The CDR3 DNA reads as TGTGCCAGTAGGACAGGGGGCAACACTGAAGCTTTCTTT. Protein: CASRTGGNTEAFF.

The chain links TRBV20-1 to TRBJ2-1, with 7 bases lining up with TRBD2. CDR1 is DFQATT and CDR2 is SNEGSKA in the germline V gene (reference sequence). V was clipped by 5 bases and J by 10 bases; unmatched bases: 5. This CDR3 has 11 amino acids. CDR3: CSAWGGLEQFF. The CDR3 DNA reads as TGCAGTGCTTGGGGGGGGTTGGAGCAGTTCTTC.

The chain carries TRBV5-5 and TRBJ1-1; 7 positions agree with TRBD1. Germline assignment: CDR1 SGHKS and CDR2 YYEKEE (reference sequence). After removal of 5 bases from V and 1 base from J, the junction contained 14 bases not matched to a gene. The CDR3 spans 17 residues. CDR3 amino acids: CASRPWTGWGKNTEAFF. The CDR3 bases are TGTGCCAGCAGACCCTGGACAGGTTGGGGAAAGAACACTGAAGCTTTCTTT.

In its sample, this clone was seen a few times. The chain carries TRBV2 and TRBJ1-5; TRBD1 matches at 9 bases. CDR3 length equals 14 residues. The trim removed 7 bases at V and 6 bases at J, leaving 7 bases unmatched. CDR1 SNHLY and CDR2 FYNNEI come from the germline V gene. The CDR3 region is CASTRDRDSQPQHF. DNA for the CDR3: TGTGCCAGCACCCGGGACAGGGACTCTCAGCCCCAGCATTTT.

V is TRBV18 and J is TRBJ2-7; 7 nucleotides align to TRBD2. Germline assignment: CDR1 KGHSH and CDR2 LQKENI. This CDR3 is built from 15 residues. J lost 3 bases, V lost 0 bases, and 5 bases had no gene match. The CDR3, as DNA: TGTGCCAGCTCACCACCGGGACTAACTAACTACGAGCAGTACTTC. This sequence encodes CASSPPGLTNYEQYF.